This T cell receptor (beta chain) derives from a study of OX40 agonist ivuxolimab in advanced cancers. Study background: The study reported partial responses in three patients: one hepatocellular carcinoma, two cutaneous melanoma.

Produced via immunoSEQ multiplex PCR; TCRdb's table is partial and in-frame only. The table records tens of thousands of clones, about 86% of them present only once. V lost 5 bases and J lost 2; bases outside the gene matches: 8. CDR3 length: 15 amino acids. Germline assignment: CDR1 SGHRS and CDR2 YFSETQ. This TCR came from an adult with an advanced solid tumor such as melanoma, head and neck, liver or kidney cancer. The chain employs TRBV5-1 and TRBJ2-5; 8 bases agree with TRBD2. The material was CD4+ or CD8+ T cells sorted from blood, obtained in a trial of the OX40 agonist ivuxolimab. The CDR3 DNA reads TGCGCCAGCAGAGAAAGCGGGAGAACTCAAGAGACCCAGTACTTC. Protein product: CASRESGRTQETQYF.